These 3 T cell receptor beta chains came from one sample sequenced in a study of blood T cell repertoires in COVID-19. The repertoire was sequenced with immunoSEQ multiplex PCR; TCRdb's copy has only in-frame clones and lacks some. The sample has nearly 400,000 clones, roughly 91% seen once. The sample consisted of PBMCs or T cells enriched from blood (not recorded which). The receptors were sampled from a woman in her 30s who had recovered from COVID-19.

CDR3 in DNA: TGTGCCATCAGTGAGGTGACTTCAACCTACGAGCAGTACTTC. This codes for CAISEVTSTYEQYF. The chain uses TRBV10-3 and TRBJ2-7; D unresolved. The germline gives CDR1 ENHRY, CDR2 SYGVKD. The ends were cut back, 2 bases at V and 2 bases at J, with 10 bases in the middle. The CDR3 length is 14 residues.

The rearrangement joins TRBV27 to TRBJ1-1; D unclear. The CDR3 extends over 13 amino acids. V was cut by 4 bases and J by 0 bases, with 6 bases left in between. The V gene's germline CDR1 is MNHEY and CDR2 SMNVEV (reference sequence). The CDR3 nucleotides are TGTGCCAGCAGTTCGACTATGAACACTGAAGCTTTCTTT. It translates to CASSSTMNTEAFF.

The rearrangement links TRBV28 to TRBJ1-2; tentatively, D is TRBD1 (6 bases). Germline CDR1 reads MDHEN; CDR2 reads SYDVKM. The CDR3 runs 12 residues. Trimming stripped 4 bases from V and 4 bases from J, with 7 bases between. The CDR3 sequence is CASSSDSYGYTF. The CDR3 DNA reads TGTGCCAGCAGTTCGGACAGCTATGGCTACACCTTC.